Each of the 21 T cell receptor beta chains below was sequenced from the same sample in a study of PD-1 blockade in classical Hodgkin lymphoma. TCRdb's copy holds only in-frame clones and misses some; the assay was immunoSEQ multiplex PCR. The table lists approximately 60,000 clones, about 87% of them singletons, with under 15% in the top ten. Relapse was seen in all patients after autologous stem cell transplantation, and brentuximab vedotin exposure was variable. Here the sequenced sample was peripheral blood mononuclear cells (PBMCs), taken at baseline. The origin of the receptors is a human donor with classical Hodgkin lymphoma.

This clone showed up just once. The chain uses TRBV5-8 and TRBJ1-2; D is unresolved. This CDR3 comprises 13 residues. Trimming left V 4 bases short and J 5 bases short, with 12 bases between. The germline CDR1 and CDR2 sequences are SGHTS and YDEGEE. CDR3 in DNA: TGTGCCAGCAGCCCGGTGCCCCTTTATGGCTACACCTTC. It translates to CASSPVPLYGYTF.

This chain uses TRBV7-9 with TRBJ1-4; 7 bases align to TRBD1. The CDR3 runs 15 residues. Germline V gene lookup returns CDR1 SEHNR and CDR2 FQNEAQ (reference sequence). The V segment lost 1 base and the J segment 6 bases; nucleotides outside the gene matches: 5. CDR3 coding DNA: TGTGCCAGCAGCTTAGGGGACAGCCGGTATGAAAAACTGTTTTTT. Its protein is CASSLGDSRYEKLFF.

This chain connects TRBV6-5 to TRBJ1-3; D ambiguous. The CDR3 totals 14 residues. V shed 6 bases and J shed 4 bases, with 13 bases lying between them. Germline-derived CDR1 and CDR2 are MNHEY and SVGAGI. CDR3 protein: CASSPRGVGNTIYF. The CDR3 DNA follows: TGTGCCAGCAGCCCCCGTGGGGTAGGAAACACCATATATTTT.

This clone turned up a few times. This chain's CDR3 is CASSLISGGNTGELFF. The CDR3 coding sequence is TGTGCCAGCAGCTTAATAAGCGGGGGGAACACCGGGGAGCTGTTTTTT. The gene calls are TRBV7-6 and TRBJ2-2, with 8 bases fitting TRBD2. CDR1 and CDR2 from the germline V gene are SGHVS and FNYEAQ. V was clipped by 2 bases and J by 1 base; unmatched bases: 3. This CDR3 spans 16 amino acids.

Written as DNA, the CDR3 is TGTGCCAGCAGCTTGGCTCAGGGCTACGAGCAGTACTTC. This translates into CASSLAQGYEQYF. The chain carries TRBV11-3 and TRBJ2-7; D is possibly TRBD1 (5 bases). Germline V gene lookup returns CDR1 SGHNT and CDR2 YENEEA. This CDR3 has 13 residues. The V and J ends lost 3 bases and 3 bases respectively, with 9 bases between them.

V is TRBV27 and J is TRBJ1-2, with D tentatively TRBD1 (5 bases). Germline loops: CDR1 MNHEY, CDR2 SMNVEV (reference sequence). V was shortened by 7 bases and J by 4 bases, with 22 bases between the two germline ends. This CDR3 contains 16 residues. The DNA of the CDR3 is TGTGCCAGCACTCCTATCGGGGGACGTCAATTCTATGGCTACACCTTC. As protein: CASTPIGGRQFYGYTF.

The chain uses TRBV7-9 and TRBJ1-2, with D unclear. Between the trimmed V and J ends, which lost 1 base and 4 bases, there was a span of 7 bases. The length of the CDR3 is 13 residues. Germline V gene data show CDR1 as SEHNR and CDR2 as FQNEAQ (reference sequence). CDR3 nucleotides: TGTGCCAGCAGCTTAGTCAGTCTCTATGGCTACACCTTC. Protein: CASSLVSLYGYTF.

J is TRBJ1-2 and V is TRBV6-5, with D possibly being TRBD1 (5 bases). V lost 0 bases and J lost 7, with 12 bases in between. This CDR3 has 14 amino acids. Germline CDR1 reads MNHEY; CDR2 reads SVGAGI. CDR3 coding DNA: TGTGCCAGCAGTTACTCGATGGGGGTTGTTGGCTACACCTTC. This translates into CASSYSMGVVGYTF.

The chain uses TRBV5-4 and TRBJ1-1; TRBD1 aligns across 7 bases. Trimming took 0 bases from V and 0 from J; bases not matched to a gene: 2. The germline CDR1 and CDR2 sequences are SGHNT and YYREEE (reference sequence). This CDR3 is built from 15 residues. CDR3 sequence: CASSLDGTVNTEAFF. The CDR3 bases are TGTGCCAGCAGCTTGGACGGGACAGTGAACACTGAAGCTTTCTTT.

The sample holds one count of this clone. The chain recombines TRBV7-9 with TRBJ1-4; TRBD1 matches 8 bases. Germline lookup yields CDR1 SEHNR and CDR2 FQNEAQ (reference sequence). The CDR3 runs 14 residues. V was pared by 6 bases and J by 5 bases, with 5 bases of the junction left unmatched. CDR3 amino acids: CASSLGQENEKLFF. The CDR3 nucleotides are TGTGCCAGCAGTCTGGGACAGGAAAATGAAAAACTGTTTTTT.

A word on this clone: The junction differs from germline at one of its ends, possibly a read error. CDR3 DNA: TGTGCCAGCAGCTCCCGTACCGCCTATGGCCACACCTTC. Protein product: CASSSRTAYGHTF. The V call is TRBV7-8, the J call TRBJ1-2; D not resolved. This CDR3 comprises 13 residues. CDR1 is SGHVS, CDR2 FQNEAQ, per germline.

The V gene is TRBV30, the J gene TRBJ2-3, with 8 bases lining up with TRBD2. The CDR3 is 14 residues long. Per the germline V gene, CDR1 is GTSNPN and CDR2 is SVGIG (reference sequence). Unmatched junction bases numbered 5, after V lost 3 bases and J lost 3 bases. In DNA, the CDR3 is TGTGCCTGGAGACCGGGGGGGCTGACAGATACGCAGTATTTT. Protein product: CAWRPGGLTDTQYF.

This clone was seen a few times. The gene calls are TRBV11-2 and TRBJ1-1; possibly TRBD1 for D (6 bases). The CDR3 runs 17 residues. Germline CDR1 SGHAT, CDR2 FQNNGV. Deletions cut 4 bases from V and 0 bases from J, with 18 bases between. CDR3 loop: CASSSRVLTGMNTEAFF. As DNA, the CDR3 is TGTGCCAGCAGCTCCCGTGTGCTCACAGGGATGAACACTGAAGCTTTCTTT.

V is TRBV10-3 and J is TRBJ2-7, with D uncertain. Germline V gene lookup returns CDR1 ENHRY and CDR2 SYGVKD. V lost 4 bases and J lost 2, with 9 bases in between. There are 13 residues in the CDR3. In DNA, the CDR3 is TGTGCCATCAGTGGGGGTACGGCCTACGAGCAGTACTTC. It is translated as CAISGGTAYEQYF.

The chain recombines TRBV18 with TRBJ2-2; D assignment may be TRBD1 or TRBD2 (5 bases each). This CDR3 spans 14 amino acids. V was clipped by 0 bases and J by 9 bases, with 11 bases between them. Germline V gene data show CDR1 as KGHSH and CDR2 as LQKENI. CDR3 coding DNA: TGTGCCAGCTCACCACCCGGGGCACCTCGGGAGCTGTTTTTT. Translated, it gives CASSPPGAPRELFF.

The CDR3 spells CASSSTNRGYGYTF. CDR3 nucleotide sequence: TGTGCCAGCAGCAGCACCAACAGGGGCTATGGCTACACCTTC. The gene calls are TRBV6-1 and TRBJ1-2, with 7 bases matching TRBD1. The CDR3 loop spans 14 amino acids. Trimming removed 6 bases from V and 4 bases from J; junction bases left unmatched: 8. The germline gives CDR1 MNHNS, CDR2 SASEGT.

The chain uses TRBV19 and TRBJ2-1; 8 nucleotides match TRBD1. CDR1 and CDR2 from the germline V gene are LNHDA and SQIVND (reference sequence). The V gene end was trimmed by 5 bases and the J gene end by 15 bases; junction bases not matched to a gene: 12. The CDR3 is 13 amino acids. In DNA form, the CDR3 reads TGTGCCAGTAGTCCCGGACAGGGAATATATGGGTTCTTC. Its translation is CASSPGQGIYGFF.

J is TRBJ1-4 and V is TRBV15, with TRBD1 identical over 10 bases. The germline V gene has CDR1 LNHNV and CDR2 YYDKDF (reference sequence). The CDR3 has 18 amino acids. V shed 0 bases and J 4 bases; nucleotides not matched to a gene: 8. CDR3: CATSRDTGTGAFNEKLFF. For the CDR3, the DNA is TGTGCCACCAGCAGAGACACCGGGACAGGGGCCTTTAATGAAAAACTGTTTTTT.

The V gene is TRBV27, the J gene TRBJ1-5; D not certain. The CDR3 totals 14 residues. V lost 4 bases and J 0 bases, leaving 7 bases between the germline ends. Germline assignment: CDR1 MNHEY and CDR2 SMNVEV (reference sequence). Here the CDR3 reads CASSYPRSNQPQHF. CDR3 nucleotides: TGTGCCAGCAGTTACCCGCGTAGCAATCAGCCCCAGCATTTT.

The rearrangement uses TRBV14 and TRBJ1-1; D is undetermined. CDR3 length: 14 amino acids. V was trimmed by 6 bases and J by 4 bases, leaving 15 bases between them. From germline, CDR1 is SGHDN and CDR2 FVKESK. This CDR3 reads CASRRNQAPTEAFF. The DNA for the CDR3 is TGTGCCAGCAGACGCAACCAGGCCCCCACTGAAGCTTTCTTT. Variable domain in full (rest from reference TRBV14 and TRBJ1-1): EAGVTQFPSHSVIEKGQTVTLRCDPISGHDNLYWYRRVMGKEIKFLLHFVKESKQDESGMPNNRFLAERTGGTYSTLKVQPAELEDSGVYFCASRRNQAPTEAFFGQGTRLTVV.

V gene TRBV13 combines with J gene TRBJ2-5; D possibly uses TRBD1 or TRBD2 (6 bases each). The germline V and J ends were trimmed by 6 bases and 5 bases, with 25 bases remaining between them. Germline CDR1 is PRHDT and CDR2 is FYEKMQ (reference sequence). The CDR3 length is 17 residues. DNA for the CDR3: TGTGCCAGCAGTCCTGAGGGGTCCCGGGGGCAAAGGGAGACCCAGTACTTC. Its translation: CASSPEGSRGQRETQYF. Drawing the rest from reference TRBV13 and TRBJ2-5, the complete variable domain is AAGVIQSPRHLIKEKRETATLKCYPIPRHDTVYWYQQGPGQDPQFLISFYEKMQSDKGSIPDRFSAQQFSDYHSELNMSSLELGDSALYFCASSPEGSRGQRETQYFGPGTRLLVL.